This T cell receptor (beta chain) emerged from a study of early T cells in non-severe SARS-CoV-2 infection. Across the whole study: The sequenced material was bulk RNA from unsorted whole blood, and its chains were unpaired. Study outcomes and limitations: Missing private and CD4 specificities, VDJdb matching favored anti-spike CD8 responses.

Germline-derived CDR1 and CDR2 are MDHEN and SYDVKM. Deletions cut 6 bases from V and 6 bases from J, with 18 bases between. The CDR3 has 15 residues. This clonotype was recorded a few times. Its antigen is still unknown. Unique molecular identifiers (one per individual cDNA molecule) were attached. MiXCR, run by TCRdb on the 5' RACE reads, gives a single entry per CDR3 protein. This table holds around 100,000 distinct CDR3 sequences, roughly 14% found once. V and J are TRBV28 and TRBJ1-5, with D perhaps matching TRBD1 (5 bases). Input material: whole blood. This clonotype was sampled from an adult who was a healthcare worker with PCR-confirmed SARS-CoV-2 infection or an uninfected control (not recorded which). CDR3 loop: CASSITSGKFQPQHF. CDR3 bases: TGTGCCAGCAGCATTACGTCAGGGAAGTTTCAGCCCCAGCATTTT.